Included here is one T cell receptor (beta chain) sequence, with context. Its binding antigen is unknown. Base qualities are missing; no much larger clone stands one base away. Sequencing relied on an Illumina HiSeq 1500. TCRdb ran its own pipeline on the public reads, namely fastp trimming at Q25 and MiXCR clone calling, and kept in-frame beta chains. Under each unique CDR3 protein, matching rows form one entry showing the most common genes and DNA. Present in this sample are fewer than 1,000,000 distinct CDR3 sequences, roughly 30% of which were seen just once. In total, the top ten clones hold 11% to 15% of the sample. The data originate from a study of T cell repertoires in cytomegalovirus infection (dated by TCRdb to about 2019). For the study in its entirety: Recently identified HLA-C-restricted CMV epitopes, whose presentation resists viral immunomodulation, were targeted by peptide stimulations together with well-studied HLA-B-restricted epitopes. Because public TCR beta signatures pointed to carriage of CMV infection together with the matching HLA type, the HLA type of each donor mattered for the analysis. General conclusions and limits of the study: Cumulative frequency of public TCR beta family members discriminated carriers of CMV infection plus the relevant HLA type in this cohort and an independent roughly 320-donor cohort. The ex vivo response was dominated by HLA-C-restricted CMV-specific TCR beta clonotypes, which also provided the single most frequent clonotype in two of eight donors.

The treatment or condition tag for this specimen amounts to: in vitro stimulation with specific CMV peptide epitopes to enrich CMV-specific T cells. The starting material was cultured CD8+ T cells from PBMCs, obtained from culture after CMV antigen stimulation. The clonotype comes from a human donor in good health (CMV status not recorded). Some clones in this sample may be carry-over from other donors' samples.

The sequence in DNA is TGTGCCAGCAGCCCCGGGACTACGACCTACGAGCAGTACGTC. This encodes CASSPGTTTYEQYV. The chain links TRBV6-8 with TRBJ2-7, with 7 bases matching TRBD2. V is trimmed back by 6 bases and J by 2 bases, and the junction contains 7 bases that no gene match accounts for. The germline V gene sets CDR1 to MNHGY and CDR2 to SAAAGT. The CDR3 contains 14 residues, cysteine and valine counted. The only DNA kept is the CDR3, 42 bases in frame from the first base.